A single sample gave rise to the 20 T cell receptor beta chains below, sequenced in a study of CD8 T cells in Susac syndrome. Reverse transcription of about 0.45 to 1 ug RNA was carried out with random hexamers. MiXCR, applied by TCRdb to the immunoSEQ multiplex PCR reads, yields one record per CDR3 protein. The sample consists of around 150,000 distinct CDR3 sequences, about 95% of them appearing once. The sample taken for sequencing was CD8+ T cells from PBMCs. These receptors were obtained from a human donor with Susac syndrome.

V is TRBV10-3 and J is TRBJ2-7, with unresolved D. Trimming took off 9 bases at V and 2 bases at J, with 17 bases between the two ends. Per germline, CDR1 ENHRY and CDR2 SYGVKD. This CDR3 comprises 14 residues. DNA for the CDR3: TGTGCCATAACGAGCGAGGATACCCCCTACGAGCAGTACTTC. Protein product: CAITSEDTPYEQYF.

The chain recombines TRBV24-1 with TRBJ1-5; D uncertain. The CDR3 runs 15 residues. Germline assignment: CDR1 KGHDR and CDR2 SFDVKD. V lost 3 bases to trimming and J lost 0 bases, with 8 bases between them. CDR3 region: CATSDKAYSNQPQHF. In DNA, the CDR3 is TGTGCCACCAGTGATAAAGCCTATAGCAATCAGCCCCAGCATTTT.

The chain carries TRBV6-5 and TRBJ2-7; D might be TRBD2 (7 bases). The V end lost 6 bases, the J end lost 4 bases, and 19 bases lay between the germline ends. Germline lookup yields CDR1 MNHEY and CDR2 SVGAGI. This CDR3 is 15 amino acids long. The chain's CDR3 is CASSKYEGGGYEQYF. The CDR3 nucleotides are TGTGCCAGCAGCAAATATGAGGGGGGAGGGTACGAGCAGTACTTC.

This chain connects TRBV13 to TRBJ2-3; 9 bases map to TRBD2. Germline loops: CDR1 PRHDT, CDR2 FYEKMQ (reference sequence). J lost 1 base, V lost 6 bases, and 2 bases had no gene match. The CDR3 has 14 residues. The CDR3 region is CASRIAGGTDTQYF. The CDR3 region has the DNA TGTGCCAGCAGAATAGCGGGAGGCACAGATACGCAGTATTTT.

The chain has TRBV7-9 and TRBJ2-5; a possible D gene is TRBD2 (5 bases). The germline CDR1 and CDR2 sequences are SEHNR and FQNEAQ (reference sequence). The length of the CDR3 is 15 residues. Trimming took 4 bases from V and 0 from J, leaving 12 bases between them. The CDR3 spells CASSSSLRDQETQYF. In DNA, the CDR3 is TGTGCCAGCAGCTCCTCCCTGAGGGACCAAGAGACCCAGTACTTC. The entire variable domain, with the rest obtained from reference TRBV7-9 and TRBJ2-5, is as follows: DTGVSQNPRHKITKRGQNVTFRCDPISEHNRLYWYRQTLGQGPEFLTYFQNEAQLEKSRLLSDRFSAERPKGSFSTLEIQRTEQGDSAMYLCASSSSLRDQETQYFGPGTRLLVL.

The gene calls are TRBV19 and TRBJ2-6; D not certain. V was clipped by 9 bases and J by 1 base, with 13 bases between them. The CDR3 runs 15 residues. Per the germline V gene, CDR1 is LNHDA and CDR2 is SQIVND (reference sequence). The CDR3 region has the DNA TGTGCCAGCCACGTACCGGAATCTGGGGCCAACGTCCTGACTTTC. It encodes CASHVPESGANVLTF.

The chain carries TRBV6-5 and TRBJ1-5; TRBD1 agrees at 9 bases. The V gene's germline CDR1 is MNHEY and CDR2 SVGAGI. V shed 5 bases, J shed 5 bases, and the junction held 7 bases outside the gene matches. This CDR3 has 15 residues. The CDR3 is CASSQLTGGHQPQHF. The CDR3, as DNA: TGTGCCAGCAGTCAATTGACAGGGGGTCATCAGCCCCAGCATTTT.

V is TRBV19 and J is TRBJ1-1; possibly TRBD1 for D (5 bases). The CDR3 totals 14 residues. Germline CDR1 LNHDA, CDR2 SQIVND (reference sequence). The V and J ends lost 3 bases and 1 base respectively, with 9 bases between them. The CDR3 DNA is TGTGCCAGTAGTATGAGGGGTGGGAACACTGAAGCTTTCTTT. This sequence encodes CASSMRGGNTEAFF.

J is TRBJ2-1 and V is TRBV27; D unresolved. This CDR3 spans 12 amino acids. V lost 5 bases and J lost 6, with 8 bases in between. Germline lookup yields CDR1 MNHEY and CDR2 SMNVEV (reference sequence). CDR3 in amino acids: CASSTLVNEQFF. In nucleotides, the CDR3 is TGTGCCAGCAGTACCTTGGTCAATGAGCAGTTCTTC.

This clonotype was seen a single time. The genes are TRBV20-1 and TRBJ1-2; 7 positions match TRBD1. The CDR3 consists of 14 residues. V shed 0 bases and J 8 bases; nucleotides not matched to a gene: 9. Germline V gene sequence: CDR1 DFQATT, CDR2 SNEGSKA (reference sequence). The CDR3 DNA reads as TGCAGTGCTAGAGATGGGGACAGACCGCTGGGCTACACCTTC. This encodes CSARDGDRPLGYTF.

The J gene is TRBJ1-1, the V gene TRBV4-1, with D possibly matching TRBD1 (5 bases). The V end was cut by 0 bases, the J end by 1 base, with 9 bases between. The germline V gene encodes CDR1 MGHRA and CDR2 YSYEKL. The CDR3 runs to 15 residues. CDR3 amino acids: CASSQDVTGNTEAFF. Here the CDR3 DNA reads TGCGCCAGCAGCCAAGATGTTACAGGGAACACTGAAGCTTTCTTT.

This chain links TRBV4-1 with TRBJ1-1; 7 bases are a match to TRBD1. CDR3 length: 18 residues. V lost 4 bases and J lost 1; bases outside the gene matches: 15. Per the germline V gene, CDR1 is MGHRA and CDR2 is YSYEKL. The DNA of the CDR3 is TGCGCCAGCAGCCGAGTATACGGAGGGGGCGGGCAGAACACTGAAGCTTTCTTT. Encoded protein: CASSRVYGGGGQNTEAFF.

The chain carries TRBV28 and TRBJ2-7; D is unclear. V was cut by 7 bases and J by 6 bases, with 10 bases left in between. The CDR3 has 11 amino acids. Germline loops: CDR1 MDHEN, CDR2 SYDVKM. This CDR3 is CASIRPGEQYF. DNA for the CDR3: TGTGCCAGCATTCGCCCGGGCGAGCAGTACTTC.

The chain is built from TRBV12-3 or TRBV12-4 and TRBJ2-7; 7 bases are a match to TRBD1. The V segment lost 7 bases and the J segment 2 bases; nucleotides outside the gene matches: 5. This CDR3 has 13 amino acids. The CDR3 bases are TGTGCCAGCACCGGGGACAGAACCTACGAGCAGTACTTC. Protein product: CASTGDRTYEQYF.

This chain uses TRBV21-1 with TRBJ2-5. TRBV21-1 has pseudogene status. The CDR3 is 8 amino acids. The CDR3 region has the DNA TGTGCCAGCAGCGCCCCGTACTTC. Protein sequence: CASSAPYF.

The chain links TRBV30 to TRBJ1-1, with D unresolved. This CDR3 spans 11 amino acids. The V gene lost 7 bases and the J gene lost 6 bases, with 12 bases spanning the gap. Germline V gene data show CDR1 as GTSNPN and CDR2 as SVGIG (reference sequence). CDR3 DNA: TGTGCCTCCTCGGGGTCCGCTGAAGCTTTCTTT. It translates to CASSGSAEAFF.

This rearrangement joins TRBV9 to TRBJ2-3; 9 bases map to TRBD2. CDR3 size: 14 residues. Trimming took 3 bases from V and 6 from J; bases not matched to a gene: 5. CDR1 is SGDLS, CDR2 YYNGEE, per germline. In nucleotides, the CDR3 is TGTGCCAGCAGCGATGGCGGGAGGGCCGATACGCAGTATTTT. Amino acids: CASSDGGRADTQYF.

The CDR3 reads CSAREDGRAETDTQYF. The CDR3 region has the DNA TGCAGTGCTAGAGAAGACGGGAGGGCCGAGACAGATACGCAGTATTTT. This sequence joins TRBV20-1 and TRBJ2-3, with 8 bases identical to TRBD2. The trim removed 0 bases at V and 3 bases at J, leaving 8 bases unmatched. The germline CDR1 and CDR2 sequences are DFQATT and SNEGSKA (reference sequence). This CDR3 contains 16 residues.

The rearrangement uses TRBV3-1 and TRBJ2-5; D is perhaps TRBD2 (6 bases). V gave up 2 bases and J gave up 2 bases, with 18 bases separating them. The CDR3 loop spans 17 amino acids. Germline CDR1 is LGHDT and CDR2 is YNNKEL (reference sequence). CDR3 region: CASSQNGGLTLQETQYF. The CDR3 DNA is TGTGCCAGCAGCCAAAATGGGGGACTTACCCTACAAGAGACCCAGTACTTC.

The chain links TRBV5-4 to TRBJ2-1, with 9 positions matching TRBD2. The CDR3 has 15 residues. Germline V CDR1 and CDR2: SGHNT, YYREEE (reference sequence). With V trimmed by 4 bases and J by 5 bases, 7 bases remained unmatched. The CDR3 is CASSPVAGGHNEQFF. Written as DNA, the CDR3 is TGTGCCAGCAGCCCCGTGGCGGGAGGGCACAATGAGCAGTTCTTC.